Listed here are 10 T cell receptor beta chains from one sample, sequenced in a study of CD8 T cell repertoires and HIV-1 epitope variants. Their recognized antigens are unknown. TCRdb's copy holds only in-frame clones and misses some; the assay was immunoSEQ multiplex PCR. The table records about 5,100 clones, approximately 62% of them present only once. Material: cultured CD8+ T cells derived from PBMCs. The receptors stem from a male donor with HIV.

The chain joins TRBV9 to TRBJ2-1; TRBD2 matches at 11 bases. Losses at the gene ends were 3 bases for V and 5 bases for J; bases not matched to a gene: 4. Per germline, CDR1 SGDLS and CDR2 YYNGEE. The CDR3 spans 15 residues. In nucleotides, the CDR3 is TGTGCCAGCAGCGGAACTAGCGGGGGCCACAATGAGCAGTTCTTC. It translates to CASSGTSGGHNEQFF. The whole variable domain, remainder taken from reference TRBV9 and TRBJ2-1, is DSGVTQTPKHLITATGQRVTLRCSPRSGDLSVYWYQQSLDQGLQFLIQYYNGEERAKGNILERFSAQQFPDLHSELNLSSLELGDSALYFCASSGTSGGHNEQFFGPGTRLTVL.

The gene calls are TRBV10-3 and TRBJ1-4; tentative D call: TRBD1 (5 bases). CDR1 is ENHRY, CDR2 SYGVKD, per germline. The CDR3 runs 13 residues. Trimming took 7 bases from V and 5 from J, leaving 11 bases between them. The CDR3 bases are TGTGCCATCAAATCAGGGACGAATGAAAAACTGTTTTTT. Protein sequence: CAIKSGTNEKLFF.

The rearrangement links TRBV9 to TRBJ2-1, with a tentative D call TRBD1 (5 bases). The CDR3 sequence is 15 residues long. Germline V gives CDR1 SGDLS, CDR2 YYNGEE. The ends were cut back, 0 bases at V and 6 bases at J, with 13 bases in the middle. Here the CDR3 reads CASSVDPGNVNEQFF. CDR3 nucleotides: TGTGCCAGCAGCGTAGATCCAGGGAACGTCAATGAGCAGTTCTTC. The whole variable domain, remainder taken from reference TRBV9 and TRBJ2-1, is DSGVTQTPKHLITATGQRVTLRCSPRSGDLSVYWYQQSLDQGLQFLIQYYNGEERAKGNILERFSAQQFPDLHSELNLSSLELGDSALYFCASSVDPGNVNEQFFGPGTRLTVL.

V is TRBV6-1 and J is TRBJ2-2; D remains ambiguous. This CDR3 is built from 14 residues. Deletions cut 2 bases from V and 6 bases from J, with 10 bases between. Looked up from germline, CDR1 is MNHNS and CDR2 is SASEGT. In DNA, the CDR3 is TGTGCCAGCAGTGAACCCACTCTCCCCGGGGAGCTGTTTTTT. Translated: CASSEPTLPGELFF.

The rearrangement joins TRBV15 to TRBJ1-4; D not certain. The CDR3 runs to 13 residues. V was clipped by 4 bases and J by 3 bases, with 6 bases between them. CDR1 LNHNV and CDR2 YYDKDF come from the germline V gene (reference sequence). In nucleotides, the CDR3 is TGTGCCACCAGCATCGGACCTAATGAAAAACTGTTTTTT. Amino acid sequence: CATSIGPNEKLFF.

The gene calls are TRBV28 and TRBJ2-1, with no clear D. CDR3 length: 12 residues. V dropped 2 bases and J dropped 6 bases, with 5 bases sitting between them. In germline, CDR1 is MDHEN, CDR2 SYDVKM. In DNA form, the CDR3 reads TGTGCCAGCAGTTTAAACATCAATGAGCAGTTCTTC. This codes for CASSLNINEQFF.

This clone occurred a few times. The chain joins TRBV7-2 to TRBJ1-5, with D uncertain. The V gene lost 4 bases and the J gene lost 0 bases, with 10 bases spanning the gap. Germline V gives CDR1 SGHTA, CDR2 FQGNSA. The CDR3 spans 15 residues. This chain's CDR3 is CASSSEGYSNQPQHF. CDR3 in DNA: TGTGCCAGCAGCTCGGAGGGCTATAGCAATCAGCCCCAGCATTTT.

This clone was counted between two and nine times. The CDR3 DNA follows: TGTGCCAGTAGAGGGCCCCCGGGGTACAGACTGTTTTTT. It yields the protein CASRGPPGYRLFF. The rearrangement links TRBV6-1 to TRBJ1-4; D call uncertain. V lost 9 bases and J lost 13, with 21 bases in between. The CDR3 extends over 13 amino acids. Germline V gene lookup returns CDR1 MNHNS and CDR2 SASEGT.

The V and J genes are TRBV11-2 and TRBJ2-1, with 8 bases identical to TRBD2. V was pared by 1 base and J by 8 bases, with 13 bases of the junction left unmatched. Germline V gene lookup returns CDR1 SGHAT and CDR2 FQNNGV. The CDR3 is 17 residues long. The CDR3 spells CASSLVSAGAGSDEQFF. CDR3 coding DNA: TGTGCCAGCAGCTTAGTTTCAGCGGGAGCGGGGTCGGATGAGCAGTTCTTC. The complete variable domain, with remaining parts taken from reference TRBV11-2 and TRBJ2-1, reads EAGVAQSPRYKIIEKRQSVAFWCNPISGHATLYWYQQILGQGPKLLIQFQNNGVVDDSQLPKDRFSAERLKGVDSTLKIQPAKLEDSAVYLCASSLVSAGAGSDEQFFGPGTRLTVL.

The genes are TRBV6-6 and TRBJ2-6; D remains ambiguous. The CDR3 is made up of 15 amino acids. The V and J ends lost 2 bases and 6 bases respectively, with 11 bases between them. Germline CDR1 MNHNY, CDR2 SVGAGI (reference sequence). In DNA, the CDR3 is TGTGCCAGCAGTTACGAAGCGTTTGCGGCCAACGTCCTGACTTTC. This gives the protein CASSYEAFAANVLTF.